Below are 7 T cell receptor beta chains sequenced from a single sample in a study of blood T cells in healthy people across ages. A second roughly 7 to 11 cycle PCR used barcoded and J-beta primers. One entry per CDR3 protein results from TCRdb running MiXCR on the 5' RACE reads. Counted here are about 800,000 distinct CDR3 sequences, 55% to 70% occurring once; the ten biggest clones make up roughly 20%. Sequencing input: blood. The source is a man under 40 in good health.

The chain carries TRBV4-2 and TRBJ1-6, with D uncertain. This CDR3 region has 14 residues. Trimming took 4 bases from V and 3 from J, leaving 7 bases between them. CDR1 is LGHNA, CDR2 YNFKEQ, per germline. In nucleotides, the CDR3 is TGTGCCAGCAGCCCGGACGTCTATAATTCACCCCTCCACTTT. It encodes CASSPDVYNSPLHF.

This clonotype showed up just a few times. The chain is built from TRBV29-1 and TRBJ2-4; D is possibly TRBD2 (5 bases). Trimming left V 7 bases short and J 6 bases short, with 16 bases between. Germline CDR1 reads SQVTM; CDR2 reads ANQGSEA. This CDR3 is built from 13 residues. The CDR3 bases are TGCAGCGCCGCGGGCGGAGTAACAAACATTCAGTACTTC. Translating it yields CSAAGGVTNIQYF.

The chain recombines TRBV6-1 with TRBJ2-7, with 7 bases lining up with TRBD1. The J call is in doubt because the DNA end fits TRBJ2-5 better. CDR3 length equals 15 residues. Germline V gives CDR1 MNHNS, CDR2 SASEGT. CDR3 nucleotides: TGTGCCAGCAGTGGAAGGACAGGTAGAGAGGAGACCCAGTACTTC. It is translated as CASSGRTGREETQYF.

The chain combines TRBV6-1 with TRBJ1-6, with D possibly matching TRBD1 (5 bases). CDR1 and CDR2 (germline): MNHNS, SASEGT. With 2 bases removed from V and 12 bases from J, the gap between germline ends came to 14 bases. CDR3 length: 14 residues. DNA of the CDR3: TGTGCCAGCAGTGAACGGCAGGGTACGGGACCCCTCCACTTT. It encodes CASSERQGTGPLHF.

This clonotype was counted once. The genes are TRBV10-2 and TRBJ2-5, with D unclear. The DNA end favors TRBJ2-7, so the J call may be wrong. The CDR3 covers 10 residues. Germline V lookup: CDR1 WSHSY, CDR2 SAAADI. In nucleotides, the CDR3 is TGCGCCAACATCGCCCACGAGCAGTACTTC. Amino acids: CANIAHEQYF.

This clonotype was recorded a few times. The chain joins TRBV9 to TRBJ2-7, with 8 bases fitting TRBD1. In germline, CDR1 is SGDLS, CDR2 YYNGEE. CDR3 length: 14 amino acids. Trimming at V came to 0 bases and at J to 2 bases, leaving 1 base not matched to a gene. CDR3 DNA sequence: TGTGCCAGCAGCGTAGGGGACAGGCCCTACGAGCAGTACTTC. It codes for CASSVGDRPYEQYF.

Regarding this clonotype: The junction and the germline gene differ at one end; a read error may be behind it. The chain employs TRBV7-2 and TRBJ1-1, with TRBD1 matching over 8 bases. The CDR3 is 13 amino acids. Germline V gives CDR1 SGHTA, CDR2 FQGNSA. The CDR3 loop reads CASSFTPGQEVFF. Written as DNA, the CDR3 is TGTGCCAGCAGCTTCACACCGGGACAGGAAGTTTTCTTT. The full variable domain, its missing parts supplied by reference TRBV7-2 and TRBJ1-1, is GAGVSQSPSNKVTEKGKDVELRCDPISGHTALYWYRQSLGQGLEFLIYFQGNSAPDKSGLPSDRFSAERTGGSVSTLTIQRTQQEDSAVYLCASSFTPGQEVFFGQGTRLTVV.